A single sample is the source of the 5 T cell receptor beta chains below, sequenced in a study of vaccination and CD4 T cells after COVID-19. TCRdb fed the PCR reads into MiXCR, producing one record per CDR3 protein. The sample has just over 20,000 distinct CDR3 sequences, around 58% seen once; the top ten hold approximately 1.1%. Source: CD4+ T cells from blood, taken before SARS-CoV-2 vaccination. The receptors shown here come from a human donor who had recovered from COVID-19.

This chain uses TRBV24-1 with TRBJ2-3, with 9 bases aligning to TRBD2. This CDR3 has 16 amino acids. Germline CDR1 KGHDR, CDR2 SFDVKD. The junction had 8 bases not matched to a gene; V was cut back by 3 bases and J by 5 bases. CDR3 nucleotides: TGTGCCACCAGTGATCCCAGGACTAGCGAGGAAGATACGCAGTATTTT. It encodes CATSDPRTSEEDTQYF.

The CDR3 here is CASSPFTITGGGSDQPQHF. CDR3 coding DNA: TGTGCCAGCTCACCATTTACTATTACAGGGGGCGGATCGGATCAGCCCCAGCATTTT. This chain connects TRBV18 to TRBJ1-5, with 9 bases that match TRBD1. The ends lost 2 bases at V and 5 bases at J; junction bases unmatched: 16. The CDR3 spans 19 residues. Germline loops: CDR1 KGHSH, CDR2 LQKENI.

This chain joins TRBV12-3 or TRBV12-4 and TRBJ2-3; the match to TRBD2 covers 8 bases. The trim removed 3 bases at V and 5 bases at J, leaving 7 bases unmatched. This CDR3 region has 15 residues. CDR3 loop: CASSLVGLEVDTQYF. The CDR3 DNA sequence: TGTGCCAGCAGTTTGGTGGGACTAGAGGTAGATACGCAGTATTTT.

The chain is built from TRBV18 and TRBJ1-1; D perhaps matches TRBD1 (6 bases). Germline V gene data show CDR1 as KGHSH and CDR2 as LQKENI. With 3 bases removed from V and 6 bases from J, the gap between germline ends came to 8 bases. This CDR3 region has 12 residues. CDR3 residues: CASSPDSPEAFF. CDR3 DNA: TGTGCCAGCTCACCGGACAGTCCTGAAGCTTTCTTT.

A note on this clonotype: Its ends do not fully match the called genes, so a read error is possible. The V and J genes are TRBV6-2 or TRBV6-3 and TRBJ2-3, with a weak D call TRBD1 (6 bases). The germline CDR1 and CDR2 sequences are MNHEY and SVGEGT. The CDR3 has 11 amino acids. Here the CDR3 reads CASSQGHTPYF. The CDR3 nucleotides read TGTGCCAGCAGTCAGGGGCATACGCCGTATTTT.